The 21 T cell receptor beta chains presented below share a single source sample, sequenced in a study of TIL therapy for anti-PD-1-resistant metastatic lung cancer. This sample's time point: pre-treatment sample, taken before nivolumab and TIL therapy. The immunoSEQ assay was v3. Here immunoSEQ multiplex PCR was the method, and the copy in TCRdb shows in-frame clones only, minus some. The table has approximately 60,000 clones, over 75% seen once. The sequencing here drew on blood, taken at baseline. All receptors come from a person aged 30 to 80 with non-small cell lung cancer.

This chain's CDR3 is CASSRGQGEDTEAFF. The CDR3 DNA follows: TGTGCCAGCAGCCGTGGACAGGGGGAGGACACTGAAGCTTTCTTT. V usage is TRBV5-4 and J usage is TRBJ1-1; TRBD1 matches at 10 bases. The V segment lost 4 bases and the J segment 3 bases; nucleotides outside the gene matches: 6. This CDR3 is 15 amino acids long. Looked up from germline, CDR1 is SGHNT and CDR2 is YYREEE (reference sequence).

The chain combines TRBV6-2 or TRBV6-3 with TRBJ2-1, with D perhaps TRBD1 (6 bases). The CDR3 is made up of 12 amino acids. Germline CDR1 and CDR2: MNHEY and SVGEGT. V was pared by 0 bases and J by 12 bases, with 9 bases between. CDR3 loop: CASSYSRGLQFF. The CDR3 bases are TGTGCCAGCAGTTACTCCAGGGGCTTGCAGTTCTTC.

The gene calls are TRBV7-9 and TRBJ2-1, with D unresolved. There are 13 residues in the CDR3. Deletions cut 6 bases from V and 5 bases from J, with 11 bases between. Germline CDR1 SEHNR, CDR2 FQNEAQ (reference sequence). This chain's CDR3 is CASRKNSDNEQFF. CDR3 DNA sequence: TGTGCCAGCAGGAAAAACAGCGACAATGAGCAGTTCTTC.

CDR3 sequence reads: CASSVGPSGASYEQYF. The CDR3, as DNA: TGTGCCAGCAGCGTAGGCCCGTCCGGGGCCTCCTACGAGCAGTACTTC. The V and J genes are TRBV9 and TRBJ2-7, with D perhaps being TRBD1 or TRBD2 (5 bases each). The V and J ends lost 0 bases and 0 bases respectively, with 13 bases between them. Germline CDR1 is SGDLS and CDR2 is YYNGEE. The CDR3 has 16 amino acids.

J is TRBJ2-1 and V is TRBV6-6, with a weak D call TRBD1 (5 bases). The V end was cut by 6 bases, the J end by 15 bases, with 24 bases between. Germline CDR1 and CDR2: MNHNY and SVGAGI (reference sequence). This CDR3 region has 14 residues. The CDR3 loop is CASSSERNYQGVFF. In DNA, the CDR3 is TGTGCCAGCAGCTCAGAAAGGAACTACCAAGGGGTGTTCTTC.

The V gene is TRBV5-4, the J gene TRBJ1-2; tentatively, D is TRBD1 (5 bases). Per germline, CDR1 SGHNT and CDR2 YYREEE (reference sequence). The CDR3 is 12 residues long. The V end lost 8 bases, the J end lost 1 base, and 9 bases lay between the germline ends. Here the CDR3 reads CASTQGNYGYTF. DNA for the CDR3: TGTGCCAGTACGCAGGGTAACTATGGCTACACCTTC.

The J gene is TRBJ2-4, the V gene TRBV15; 8 bases agree with TRBD2. Trimming took 3 bases from V and 3 from J; bases not matched to a gene: 4. There are 15 residues in the CDR3. Germline assignment: CDR1 LNHNV and CDR2 YYDKDF (reference sequence). The CDR3 region has the DNA TGTGCCACCAGCAGGCTCGGGGGGGGCAAAAACATTCAGTACTTC. It is translated as CATSRLGGGKNIQYF.

The chain combines TRBV6-5 with TRBJ1-4, with unresolved D. Trimming left V 0 bases short and J 8 bases short, with 10 bases between. The CDR3 is made up of 14 amino acids. Germline CDR1 MNHEY, CDR2 SVGAGI. The CDR3 coding sequence is TGTGCCAGCAGTTACTCGATCAGCCGGGAAAAACTGTTTTTT. Translated, it gives CASSYSISREKLFF.

The chain has TRBV5-1 and TRBJ1-6; the D gene is possibly TRBD1 (6 bases). The CDR3 has 15 amino acids. With 0 bases removed from V and 8 bases from J, the gap between germline ends came to 12 bases. Germline loops: CDR1 SGHRS, CDR2 YFSETQ. The CDR3 region is CASSLATGGDSPLHF. The CDR3 DNA reads as TGCGCCAGCAGCTTGGCGACAGGTGGTGATTCACCCCTCCACTTT.

V gene TRBV3-1 (or the pseudogene TRBV3-2) combines with J gene TRBJ2-2; D gene unclear. The CDR3 runs to 11 residues. The V end lost 10 bases, the J end lost 6 bases, and 9 bases lay between the germline ends. Germline CDR1 reads LGHDT; CDR2 reads YNNKEL (reference sequence). In DNA form, the CDR3 reads TGTGCCACCCAATATGCCGGGGAGCTGTTTTTT. As protein: CATQYAGELFF.

For the CDR3, the DNA is TGTGCCAGCAGCTTGAGTATTTCGGGGACGAACACCGGGGAGCTGTTTTTT. This sequence encodes CASSLSISGTNTGELFF. The chain employs TRBV5-6 and TRBJ2-2, with D tentatively TRBD2 (5 bases). V lost 1 base and J lost 0, with 13 bases in between. The CDR3 length is 17 residues. Germline V CDR1 and CDR2: SGHDT, YYEEEE.

J is TRBJ2-7 and V is TRBV7-3; D unresolved. This CDR3 spans 13 amino acids. Germline-derived CDR1 and CDR2 are SGHTA and FQGTGA. V was cut by 0 bases and J by 2 bases, with 5 bases left in between. This CDR3 is CASSLTPAYEQYF. The CDR3 coding sequence is TGTGCCAGCAGCTTAACGCCGGCCTACGAGCAGTACTTC.

The sample holds a few counts of this clone. The chain employs TRBV28 and TRBJ1-6, with 7 bases matching TRBD1. Germline V gene data show CDR1 as MDHEN and CDR2 as SYDVKM. V was pared by 7 bases and J by 9 bases, with 6 bases of the junction left unmatched. The CDR3 is 13 residues long. Here the CDR3 reads CASTTGFSSPLHF. CDR3 DNA sequence: TGTGCCAGCACGACAGGGTTCAGTTCACCCCTCCACTTT.

This clone was observed a single time. The genes are TRBV7-9 and TRBJ1-4, with 10 bases matching TRBD1. The CDR3 runs to 17 residues. V lost 5 bases to trimming and J lost 7 bases; unmatched junction nucleotides: 13. The V gene's germline CDR1 is SEHNR and CDR2 FQNEAQ (reference sequence). The DNA for the CDR3 is TGTGCCAGCAGCATGACAGGGGGCGGACTCCAGGGTGAAAAACTGTTTTTT. This gives the protein CASSMTGGGLQGEKLFF. The full variable domain, completed using reference TRBV7-9 and TRBJ1-4, is DTGVSQNPRHKITKRGQNVTFRCDPISEHNRLYWYRQTLGQGPEFLTYFQNEAQLEKSRLLSDRFSAERPKGSFSTLEIQRTEQGDSAMYLCASSMTGGGLQGEKLFFGSGTQLSVL.

The chain has TRBV30 and TRBJ1-3, with D hard to call. V was cut by 0 bases and J by 3 bases, with 9 bases left in between. CDR1 and CDR2 from the germline V gene are GTSNPN and SVGIG (reference sequence). The CDR3 totals 14 residues. DNA for the CDR3: TGTGCCTGGAGTGTAAATAGGGTTGGAAACACCATATATTTT. Its translation is CAWSVNRVGNTIYF.

This clone has more than one count but fewer than ten. This sequence joins TRBV28 and TRBJ1-3; D perhaps matches TRBD1 (5 bases). There are 14 residues in the CDR3. With 5 bases removed from V and 4 bases from J, the gap between germline ends came to 12 bases. Germline V gene sequence: CDR1 MDHEN, CDR2 SYDVKM. As DNA, the CDR3 is TGTGCCAGCAGTGGGGGATTCTTCGGAAACACCATATATTTT. It yields the protein CASSGGFFGNTIYF.

The CDR3 DNA reads as TGTGCTAGTGCCCGGGTGGAGGGACCATCCCACCTCTATGGCTACACCTTC. Translated, it gives CASARVEGPSHLYGYTF. The rearrangement uses TRBV12-5 and TRBJ1-2; D is possibly TRBD1 (5 bases). V lost 7 bases to trimming and J lost 4 bases, with 25 bases between them. The germline V gene encodes CDR1 LGHNT and CDR2 FRNRAP. CDR3 length equals 17 residues.

The chain couples TRBV5-6 to TRBJ1-4; 8 bases fit TRBD1. The CDR3 has 15 residues. The germline V gene encodes CDR1 SGHDT and CDR2 YYEEEE. V shed 4 bases and J 6 bases; nucleotides not matched to a gene: 8. In DNA, the CDR3 is TGTGCCAGCAGCCCCAGGGGGCGTGATTATGAAAAACTGTTTTTT. It encodes CASSPRGRDYEKLFF.

The chain joins TRBV6-5 to TRBJ1-1; TRBD1 is a possible D gene (5 bases). This CDR3 spans 14 amino acids. Germline assignment: CDR1 MNHEY and CDR2 SVGAGI. V lost 7 bases to trimming and J lost 5 bases, with 17 bases between them. CDR3 region: CASILDGRGTEAFF. The CDR3 region has the DNA TGTGCCAGCATTCTAGACGGGCGGGGGACTGAAGCTTTCTTT.

In this sample, this clone turned up once. The chain couples TRBV14 to TRBJ1-4, with 7 bases lining up with TRBD1. The CDR3 has 16 amino acids. Germline lookup yields CDR1 SGHDN and CDR2 FVKESK. Trimming cost V 1 base and J 8 bases; bases outside gene matches: 10. CDR3 loop: CASSQGDQGGGEKLFF. DNA of the CDR3: TGTGCCAGCAGCCAAGGAGACCAGGGGGGCGGCGAAAAACTGTTTTTT.

The chain combines TRBV6-2 or TRBV6-3 with TRBJ1-4, with a weak D call TRBD1 (6 bases). CDR1 is MNHEY and CDR2 is SVGEGT in the germline V gene. This CDR3 region has 16 residues. V lost 4 bases and J 0 bases, leaving 12 bases between the germline ends. CDR3 nucleotide sequence: TGTGCCAGCAGTTCCACCCGGACAGCAACTAATGAAAAACTGTTTTTT. Protein sequence: CASSSTRTATNEKLFF.